This paragraph reports one T cell receptor (beta chain). Its antigen has not been determined. No base quality information exists; no much larger clone differs at one position. Collaborating institutions collected whole blood in K2EDTA tubes following their own protocols. Collaborator samples were shipped for TCRbeta analysis as frozen whole blood, isolated PBMCs, or DNA extracted from either sample type. The record originates from a study of blood T cell repertoires in COVID-19 (TCRdb year 2020). With regard to the full study: Samples covering the acute and convalescent phases of COVID-19 were provided by collaborators in the United States, Italy and Spain. Sample metadata almost always included a de-identified subject ID, COVID-19 status, age in years and sex. The prospective study material was composed of cDNA or gDNA derived from T cells, B-cell-depleted T cells, or PBMCs. Where available, HLA class I and class II types were taken from metadata supplied by the sample provider and were not determined by assay-based typing. Deeply sampled blood TCRbeta repertoires from subjects exposed to, actively infected with, or recovered from COVID-19 were included in the dataset. Samples came from the ongoing ImmuneRACE study (first 160 participants) plus 1,254 subjects from 6 global collaborators. The repertoires were made available in a free public database intended to serve as a resource for research on the immune response to SARS-CoV-2.

Its CDR3 holds 14 amino acids, cysteine through phenylalanine. The entry retains the CDR3 DNA only, 42 bases that are in frame from base 1. Trimming takes 4 bases from V and 3 bases from J, and the germline ends sit 14 bases apart. From the germline V gene, CDR1 is SGHDT and CDR2 is YYEEEE. Study-level results and caveats: The quantity of clinical and demographic metadata differed by source and by participant and was supplied without curation.

TCRbeta CDR3 regions were amplified from genomic DNA by means of the immunoSEQ Assay, a bias-controlled multiplex PCR. Under the source paper's analysis protocol: The number of nucleated cells in each sample was estimated from the amplification of reference gene primers within the assay. To quantify the absolute abundance of each unique TCRbeta CDR3 rearrangement, sequence reads were collapsed and filtered. For each sample, productive Simpson clonality was calculated by taking the square root of Simpson's diversity index across productive rearrangements. What TCRdb holds here is the immuneACCESS table cut down to in-frame rearrangements. Part of the clones is not present; checked against another copy, under half of the missing clones reflect an unresolved V gene, and the others are unexplained. V and J calls and clone size follow that table, whereas D and trimming were derived from the DNA. The sample includes around 19,000 clones, with 91% observed a single time. The ten largest clones capture less than 9% of the sample.

The chain employs TRBV5-6 and TRBJ2-7; TRBD1 is a weak D gene call, 6 bases matching. The sequenced material came from peripheral blood. This receptor was taken from a man between 65 and 79 years old with active COVID-19. The DNA reads as follows: TGTGCCAGCAGCCCCGACAGGTCCTTCTACGAGCAGTACTTC. It translates to CASSPDRSFYEQYF. Joined to the reference TRBV5-6 and TRBJ2-7 proteins, this CDR3 gives the full variable domain: DAGVTQSPTHLIKTRGQQVTLRCSPKSGHDTVSWYQQALGQGPQFIFQYYEEEERQRGNFPDRFSGHQFPNYSSELNVNALLLGDSALYLCASSPDRSFYEQYFGPGTRLTVT.